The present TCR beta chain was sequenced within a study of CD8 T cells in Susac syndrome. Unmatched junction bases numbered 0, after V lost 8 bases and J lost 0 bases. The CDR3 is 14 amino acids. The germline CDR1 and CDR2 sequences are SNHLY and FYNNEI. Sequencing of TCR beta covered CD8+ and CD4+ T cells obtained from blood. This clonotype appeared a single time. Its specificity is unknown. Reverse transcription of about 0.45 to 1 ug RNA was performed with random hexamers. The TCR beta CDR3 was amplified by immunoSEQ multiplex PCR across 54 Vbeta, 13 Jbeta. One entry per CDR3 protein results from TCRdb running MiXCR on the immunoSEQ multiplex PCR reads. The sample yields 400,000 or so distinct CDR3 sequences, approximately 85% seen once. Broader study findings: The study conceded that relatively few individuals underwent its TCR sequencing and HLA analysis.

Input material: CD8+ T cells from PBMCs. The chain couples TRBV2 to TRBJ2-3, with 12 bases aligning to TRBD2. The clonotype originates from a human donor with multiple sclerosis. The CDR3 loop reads CASGTSGSTDTQYF. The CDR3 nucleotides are TGTGCCAGCGGGACTAGCGGGAGCACAGATACGCAGTATTTT.